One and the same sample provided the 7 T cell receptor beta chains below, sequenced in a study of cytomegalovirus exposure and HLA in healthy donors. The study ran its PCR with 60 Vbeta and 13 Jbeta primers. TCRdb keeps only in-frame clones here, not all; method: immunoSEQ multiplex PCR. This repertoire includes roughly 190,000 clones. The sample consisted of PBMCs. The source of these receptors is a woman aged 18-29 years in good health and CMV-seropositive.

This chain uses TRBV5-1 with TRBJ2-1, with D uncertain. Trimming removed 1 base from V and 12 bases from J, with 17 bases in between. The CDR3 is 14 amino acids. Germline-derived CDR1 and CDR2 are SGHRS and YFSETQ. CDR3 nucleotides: TGCGCCAGCAGCTTGTTACGAGATCAGGTTGGGCAGTTCTTC. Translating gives CASSLLRDQVGQFF.

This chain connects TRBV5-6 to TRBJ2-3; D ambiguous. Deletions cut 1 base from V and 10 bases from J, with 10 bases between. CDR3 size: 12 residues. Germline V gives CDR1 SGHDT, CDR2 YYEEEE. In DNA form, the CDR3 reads TGTGCCAGCAGCTTGCCCGCGAGGTCGCAGTATTTT. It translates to CASSLPARSQYF.

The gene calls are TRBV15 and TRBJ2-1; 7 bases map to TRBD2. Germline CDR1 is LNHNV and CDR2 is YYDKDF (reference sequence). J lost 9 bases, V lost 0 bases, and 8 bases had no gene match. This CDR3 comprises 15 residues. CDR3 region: CATSRDLEGGSEQFF. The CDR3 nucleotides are TGTGCCACCAGCAGAGATCTTGAGGGAGGGAGTGAGCAGTTCTTC.

The CDR3 spells CAISEQQGQDTQYF. The CDR3 nucleotides read TGTGCCATCAGTGAGCAACAGGGGCAAGATACGCAGTATTTT. The chain links TRBV10-3 to TRBJ2-3; 7 bases match TRBD1. The CDR3 covers 14 residues. V was clipped by 2 bases and J by 5 bases; unmatched bases: 4. Germline CDR1 and CDR2: ENHRY and SYGVKD.

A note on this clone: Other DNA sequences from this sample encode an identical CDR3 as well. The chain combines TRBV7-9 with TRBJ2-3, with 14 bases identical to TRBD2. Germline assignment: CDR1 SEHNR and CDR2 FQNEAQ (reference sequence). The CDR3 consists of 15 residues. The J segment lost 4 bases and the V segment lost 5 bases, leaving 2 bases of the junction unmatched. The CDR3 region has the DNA TGTGCCAGCAGCCCGGGACTAGCGGGGGCAGATACGCAGTATTTT. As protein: CASSPGLAGADTQYF.

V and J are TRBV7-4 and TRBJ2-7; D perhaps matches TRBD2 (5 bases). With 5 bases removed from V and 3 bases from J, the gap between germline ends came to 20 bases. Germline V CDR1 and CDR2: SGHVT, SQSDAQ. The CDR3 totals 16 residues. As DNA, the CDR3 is TGTGCCAGCAGCCCTAGCCTTAGTCTGACCTTCTACGAGCAGTACTTC. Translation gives CASSPSLSLTFYEQYF.

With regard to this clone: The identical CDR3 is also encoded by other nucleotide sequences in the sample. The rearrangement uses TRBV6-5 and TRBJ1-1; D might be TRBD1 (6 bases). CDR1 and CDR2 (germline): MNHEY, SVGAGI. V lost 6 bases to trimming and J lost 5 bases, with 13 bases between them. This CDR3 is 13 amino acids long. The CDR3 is CASSPRQGTEAFF. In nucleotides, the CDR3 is TGTGCCAGCAGCCCCCGGCAGGGGACTGAAGCTTTCTTT.